These 26 T cell receptor beta chains were all obtained from the same sample, sequenced in a study of cytomegalovirus exposure and HLA in healthy donors. It was with 60 Vbeta and 13 Jbeta primers that the PCR ran. Produced via immunoSEQ multiplex PCR; TCRdb's table is partial and in-frame only. This table has about 140,000 clones, about 75% appearing once. The sequenced material came from PBMCs. These receptors originate from a woman under 40 in good health and CMV-seronegative.

The rearrangement joins TRBV27 to TRBJ2-5; 10 nucleotides agree with TRBD1. The CDR3 runs to 17 residues. The trim removed 3 bases at V and 5 bases at J, leaving 12 bases unmatched. Germline values: CDR1 MNHEY, CDR2 SMNVEV (reference sequence). The CDR3 loop reads CASSFRQGAVGDETQYF. The CDR3 coding sequence is TGTGCCAGCAGTTTTAGACAGGGGGCTGTTGGGGACGAGACCCAGTACTTC.

The chain links TRBV19 to TRBJ1-1; possible D gene TRBD1, 6 bases. CDR1 LNHDA and CDR2 SQIVND come from the germline V gene (reference sequence). Trimming left V 7 bases short and J 1 base short, with 7 bases between. The CDR3 is made up of 12 amino acids. CDR3 nucleotides: TGTGCCAGTAAAGGGGGGAACACTGAAGCTTTCTTT. This encodes CASKGGNTEAFF. The full variable domain, in which reference TRBV19 and TRBJ1-1 provide the parts outside the CDR3, is DGGITQSPKYLFRKEGQNVTLSCEQNLNHDAMYWYRQDPGQGLRLIYYSQIVNDFQKGDIAEGYSVSREKKESFPLTVTSAQKNPTAFYLCASKGGNTEAFFGQGTRLTVV.

The chain is built from TRBV28 and TRBJ1-5, with D possibly being TRBD1 (6 bases). Germline V lookup: CDR1 MDHEN, CDR2 SYDVKM. The CDR3 is 14 residues long. V lost 8 bases, J lost 2 bases, and 13 bases lay in between. CDR3: CASHWSGGNQPQHF. The DNA of the CDR3 is TGTGCCAGCCACTGGTCAGGGGGCAATCAGCCCCAGCATTTT.

The V and J genes are TRBV18 and TRBJ2-7, with D possibly matching TRBD1 (6 bases). The CDR3 is 18 residues long. Trimming took 6 bases from V and 5 from J, leaving 29 bases between them. The germline V gene has CDR1 KGHSH and CDR2 LQKENI. CDR3 protein: CASSQLPGHPLRRNEQYF. CDR3 in DNA: TGTGCCAGCTCCCAACTACCGGGACACCCACTCCGTCGAAACGAGCAGTACTTC. Using reference TRBV18 and TRBJ2-7 for the parts outside the CDR3, the full variable domain is NAGVMQNPRHLVRRRGQEARLRCSPMKGHSHVYWYRQLPEEGLKFMVYLQKENIIDESGMPKERFSAEFPKEGPSILRIQQVVRGDSAAYFCASSQLPGHPLRRNEQYFGPGTRLTVT.

This rearrangement joins TRBV30 to TRBJ2-5; TRBD1 is a possible D gene (6 bases). Trimming cost V 3 bases and J 4 bases, with 21 bases left between them. This CDR3 comprises 16 residues. CDR1 GTSNPN and CDR2 SVGIG come from the germline V gene (reference sequence). The CDR3 protein is CAWRTGQGGARETQYF. The DNA for the CDR3 is TGTGCCTGGAGAACCGGACAAGGGGGAGCGAGAGAGACCCAGTACTTC.

The gene calls are TRBV4-2 and TRBJ1-1; perhaps TRBD1 as D (6 bases). V lost 4 bases, J lost 11 bases, and 14 bases lay in between. The CDR3 contains 12 residues. Germline values: CDR1 LGHNA, CDR2 YNFKEQ. The CDR3 loop is CASSLGAKGAFF. The CDR3 DNA reads as TGTGCCAGCAGCCTGGGGGCGAAGGGGGCTTTCTTT.

The chain carries TRBV7-2 and TRBJ1-1; possible D gene TRBD1, 5 bases. Germline assignment: CDR1 SGHTA and CDR2 FQGNSA. V lost 8 bases and J lost 1, with 11 bases in between. The CDR3 sequence is 13 residues long. CDR3 coding DNA: TGTGCCAGCTTCGGACAATGGAACACTGAAGCTTTCTTT. Amino acid sequence: CASFGQWNTEAFF. Combining the CDR3 with reference TRBV7-2 and TRBJ1-1 gives the whole variable domain GAGVSQSPSNKVTEKGKDVELRCDPISGHTALYWYRQSLGQGLEFLIYFQGNSAPDKSGLPSDRFSAERTGGSVSTLTIQRTQQEDSAVYLCASFGQWNTEAFFGQGTRLTVV.

This clone has just one count. The chain combines TRBV5-1 with TRBJ2-7; 10 bases fit TRBD1. CDR1 is SGHRS, CDR2 YFSETQ, per germline. After removal of 4 bases from V and 2 bases from J, the junction contained 6 bases not matched to a gene. The CDR3 consists of 15 residues. In nucleotides, the CDR3 is TGCGCCAGCAGCGTGGGGACAGGGGTAGCCTACGAGCAGTACTTC. This translates into CASSVGTGVAYEQYF.

The V and J genes are TRBV21-1 and TRBJ2-7; TRBD1, the table's D call, was not compared with the DNA. TRBV21-1 is a recognized pseudogene. This CDR3 region has 15 residues. The CDR3 DNA reads TGTGCCAGCAGCAAAATCTTGCAGGGGGCGCGGGAGCAGTACTTC. It is translated as CASSKILQGAREQYF.

The chain couples TRBV5-1 to TRBJ1-2; 9 bases align to TRBD1. Germline assignment: CDR1 SGHRS and CDR2 YFSETQ. CDR3 size: 18 residues. Germline trimming cut 4 bases from V and 0 bases from J; bases unmatched to any gene: 13. The CDR3 DNA reads as TGCGCCAGCAGCCACCTTTGGACAGGGGACGTATCTAACTATGGCTACACCTTC. Encoded protein: CASSHLWTGDVSNYGYTF.

In its sample, this clone was seen a few times. The rearrangement joins TRBV6-6 to TRBJ1-5; the D gene is possibly TRBD1 (5 bases). Germline V gene lookup returns CDR1 MNHNY and CDR2 SVGAGI (reference sequence). CDR3 size: 13 residues. V lost 6 bases and J lost 8, with 14 bases in between. The CDR3 DNA is TGTGCCAGCAGGAACAGGCGAGAGGAGCCCCAGCATTTT. Translated: CASRNRREEPQHF.

There are a few counts of this clone. V and J are TRBV6-5 and TRBJ1-4; 7 nucleotides match TRBD1. V was pared by 6 bases and J by 3 bases, with 4 bases of the junction left unmatched. The CDR3 runs to 14 residues. The germline V gene has CDR1 MNHEY and CDR2 SVGAGI. The CDR3 coding sequence is TGTGCCAGCAGGCGAGACAGGGCTAATGAAAAACTGTTTTTT. It yields the protein CASRRDRANEKLFF.

This clone was counted a few times. The CDR3: CASSYSTANFNSPLHF. The CDR3 DNA reads as TGTGCCAGCAGCTACTCCACAGCCAACTTTAATTCACCCCTCCACTTT. The genes are TRBV5-4 and TRBJ1-6, with D uncertain. This CDR3 has 16 residues. Trimming stripped 3 bases from V and 6 bases from J, with 16 bases between. Germline CDR1 SGHNT, CDR2 YYREEE (reference sequence). Variable domain in full (rest from reference TRBV5-4 and TRBJ1-6): ETGVTQSPTHLIKTRGQQVTLRCSSQSGHNTVSWYQQALGQGPQFIFQYYREEENGRGNFPPRFSGLQFPNYSSELNVNALELDDSALYLCASSYSTANFNSPLHFGNGTRLTVT.

This chain connects TRBV12-5 to TRBJ2-3; no clear D. The CDR3 spans 15 residues. Trimming stripped 5 bases from V and 0 bases from J, with 12 bases between. Per germline, CDR1 LGHNT and CDR2 FRNRAP. CDR3 protein: CASGPSVASTDTQYF. CDR3 DNA sequence: TGTGCTAGTGGTCCCTCCGTAGCTAGCACAGATACGCAGTATTTT.

The chain recombines TRBV5-1 with TRBJ2-1; 12 nucleotides line up with TRBD2. This CDR3 spans 16 amino acids. The V gene's germline CDR1 is SGHRS and CDR2 YFSETQ. The V gene end was trimmed by 5 bases and the J gene end by 8 bases; junction bases not matched to a gene: 11. Here the CDR3 DNA reads TGCGCCAGCAGGTTTAGGCCTAGCGGGGGGGTGGATGAGCAGTTCTTC. It specifies CASRFRPSGGVDEQFF.

The chain combines TRBV7-3 with TRBJ2-3, with D hard to call. The V end was cut by 3 bases, the J end by 2 bases, with 6 bases between. Germline V gene lookup returns CDR1 SGHTA and CDR2 FQGTGA. This CDR3 has 13 amino acids. The CDR3 region has the DNA TGTGCCAGCAGCTTCATTCCCACAGATACGCAGTATTTT. Residues: CASSFIPTDTQYF.

This clone occurred a few times. The chain has TRBV5-8 and TRBJ2-3; TRBD2 might be the D (5 bases). Between the trimmed V and J ends, which lost 0 bases and 1 base, there was a span of 18 bases. Germline loops: CDR1 SGHTS, CDR2 YDEGEE. This CDR3 region has 18 residues. In DNA form, the CDR3 reads TGTGCCAGCAGCTTGGATGTGTTTGAGGGAACCGGCACAGATACGCAGTATTTT. Translated: CASSLDVFEGTGTDTQYF. The variable domain in full, completed from reference TRBV5-8 and TRBJ2-3, reads EAGVTQSPTHLIKTRGQQATLRCSPISGHTSVYWYQQALGLGLQFLLWYDEGEERNRGNFPPRFSGRQFPNYSSELNVNALELEDSALYLCASSLDVFEGTGTDTQYFGPGTRLTVL.

This sequence joins TRBV7-6 and TRBJ1-1, with 7 positions matching TRBD1. Trimming took 4 bases from V and 2 from J; bases not matched to a gene: 19. Germline lookup yields CDR1 SGHVS and CDR2 FNYEAQ. The CDR3 is made up of 19 amino acids. CDR3 region: CASSYSPSVPGQINTEAFF. The CDR3, as DNA: TGTGCCAGCAGCTATTCCCCGTCCGTACCGGGACAGATAAACACTGAAGCTTTCTTT.

The gene calls are TRBV20-1 and TRBJ1-1; no reliable D call. Deletions cut 7 bases from V and 7 bases from J, with 10 bases between. The germline CDR1 and CDR2 sequences are DFQATT and SNEGSKA (reference sequence). This CDR3 contains 10 residues. As DNA, the CDR3 is TGCAGTGGCGGTCGACTTGAAGCTTTCTTT. Translating gives CSGGRLEAFF.

This clone was observed a single time. This sequence joins TRBV11-2 and TRBJ1-5, with D maybe TRBD1 (6 bases). Trimming cost V 2 bases and J 1 base, with 9 bases left between them. Germline V gene lookup returns CDR1 SGHAT and CDR2 FQNNGV. The CDR3 is 15 amino acids. The CDR3 nucleotides are TGTGCCAGCAGCTTAAGGCAGGGGAGCAATCAGCCCCAGCATTTT. Protein product: CASSLRQGSNQPQHF.

V gene TRBV6-5 combines with J gene TRBJ1-1; D is possibly TRBD1 (5 bases). Between the trimmed V and J ends, which lost 6 bases and 0 bases, there was a span of 8 bases. Germline-derived CDR1 and CDR2 are MNHEY and SVGAGI. This CDR3 is built from 13 residues. The CDR3 region has the DNA TGTGCCAGCAGAAAGGGGATGAACACTGAAGCTTTCTTT. Translated: CASRKGMNTEAFF.

The chain combines TRBV7-8 with TRBJ1-5; D is unclear. Germline V CDR1 and CDR2: SGHVS, FQNEAQ. Trimming shortened V by 3 bases and J by 6 bases, and 18 bases separated the two germline ends. The CDR3 has 16 residues. The CDR3 coding sequence is TGTGCCAGCAGCTTTCGCCCGGATCCGCGGGGTCAGCCCCAGCATTTT. It yields the protein CASSFRPDPRGQPQHF. The whole variable domain, remainder taken from reference TRBV7-8 and TRBJ1-5, is GAGVSQSPRYKVAKRGQDVALRCDPISGHVSLFWYQQALGQGPEFLTYFQNEAQLDKSGLPSDRFFAERPEGSVSTLKIQRTQQEDSAVYLCASSFRPDPRGQPQHFGDGTRLSIL.

V and J are TRBV27 and TRBJ2-1; tentatively, D is TRBD2 (5 bases). This CDR3 is 12 amino acids long. Germline CDR1 MNHEY, CDR2 SMNVEV (reference sequence). V was trimmed by 3 bases and J by 9 bases, leaving 9 bases between them. CDR3 in amino acids: CASSFPRGEQFF. The CDR3 region has the DNA TGTGCCAGCAGTTTCCCTCGGGGTGAGCAGTTCTTC.

This clone was observed once. The chain employs TRBV7-2 and TRBJ1-1; D remains unclear. Trimming took 2 bases from V and 2 from J, leaving 12 bases between them. CDR1 and CDR2 (germline): SGHTA, FQGNSA. The CDR3 is made up of 15 amino acids. The DNA for the CDR3 is TGTGCCAGCAGCTTAAGGTCGGGAGTTAACACTGAAGCTTTCTTT. It encodes CASSLRSGVNTEAFF.

The chain joins TRBV15 to TRBJ1-4; D is undetermined. Trimming removed 5 bases from V and 6 bases from J, with 16 bases in between. CDR1 LNHNV and CDR2 YYDKDF come from the germline V gene (reference sequence). The CDR3 has 15 amino acids. CDR3 loop: CATSPRGGEDEKLFF. The CDR3 bases are TGTGCCACCAGCCCGCGGGGAGGAGAGGATGAAAAACTGTTTTTT.

The CDR3 sequence is CASSRSNQPQHF. The CDR3 nucleotides read TGTGCCAGCAGCCGTAGCAATCAGCCCCAGCATTTT. This rearrangement joins TRBV11-2 to TRBJ1-5; no clear D gene. V gave up 5 bases and J gave up 0 bases, with 2 bases separating them. The germline CDR1 and CDR2 sequences are SGHAT and FQNNGV. The CDR3 covers 12 residues. Variable domain in full (rest from reference TRBV11-2 and TRBJ1-5): EAGVAQSPRYKIIEKRQSVAFWCNPISGHATLYWYQQILGQGPKLLIQFQNNGVVDDSQLPKDRFSAERLKGVDSTLKIQPAKLEDSAVYLCASSRSNQPQHFGDGTRLSIL.